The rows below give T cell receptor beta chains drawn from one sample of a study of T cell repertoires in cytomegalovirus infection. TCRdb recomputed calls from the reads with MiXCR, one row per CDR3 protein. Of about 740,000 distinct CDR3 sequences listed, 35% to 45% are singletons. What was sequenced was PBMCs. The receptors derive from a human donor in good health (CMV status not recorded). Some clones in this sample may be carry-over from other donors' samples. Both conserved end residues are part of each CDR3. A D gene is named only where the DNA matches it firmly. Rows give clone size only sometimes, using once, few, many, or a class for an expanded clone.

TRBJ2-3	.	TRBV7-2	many	CASSGGADRTDTQYF	TGTGCCAGCAGCGGGGGGGCAGATCGCACAGATACGCAGTATTTT
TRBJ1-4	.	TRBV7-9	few	CASSEQGGIEKLFF	TGTGCCAGCAGCGAACAGGGAGGGATTGAAAAACTGTTTTTT
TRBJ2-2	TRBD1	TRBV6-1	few	CASSEATGRTGELFF	TGTGCCAGCAGTGAAGCGACAGGGCGCACCGGGGAGCTGTTTTTT
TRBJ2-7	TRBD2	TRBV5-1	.	CASRRTPSGGYEQYF	TGCGCCAGCAGAAGGACGCCTAGCGGGGGTTACGAGCAGTACTTC
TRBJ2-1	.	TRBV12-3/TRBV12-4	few	CASRRGGLISYNEQFF	TGTGCCAGCAGGAGGGGGGGTCTCATCTCCTACAATGAGCAGTTCTTC
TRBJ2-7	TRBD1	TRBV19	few	CASRGTVAYEQYF	TGTGCCAGTAGGGGGACAGTCGCCTACGAGCAGTACTTC
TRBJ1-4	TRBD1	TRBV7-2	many	CASSLWTGNEKLFF	TGTGCCAGCAGCTTATGGACAGGGAATGAAAAACTGTTTTTT
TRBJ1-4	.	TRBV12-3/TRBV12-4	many	CASSFSGTYSEKLFF	TGTGCCAGCAGTTTTTCCGGGACATACAGTGAAAAACTGTTTTTT
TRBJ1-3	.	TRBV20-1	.	CSATRSTAGNTIYF	TGCAGTGCTACTCGTTCGACAGCTGGAAACACCATATATTTT
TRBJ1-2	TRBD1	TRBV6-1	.	CASRGTGVPKLEGYTF	TGTGCCAGCAGGGGGACAGGGGTCCCCAAATTAGAGGGCTACACCTTC
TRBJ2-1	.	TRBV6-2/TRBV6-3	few	CASRHTVIAIGEQFF	TGTGCCAGCAGGCACACCGTAATAGCGATCGGGGAGCAGTTCTTC
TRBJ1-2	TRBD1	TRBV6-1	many	CASKGQAYGYTF	TGTGCTAGCAAGGGACAGGCCTATGGCTACACCTTC
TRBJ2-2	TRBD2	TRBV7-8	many	CASSAIAGVNTGELFF	TGTGCCAGCAGCGCCATAGCGGGAGTAAACACCGGGGAGCTGTTTTTT
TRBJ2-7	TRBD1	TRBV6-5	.	CASSYTPGQAYEQYF	TGTGCCAGCAGCTATACTCCGGGACAGGCTTACGAGCAGTACTTC
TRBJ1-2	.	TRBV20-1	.	CSARGETYGYTF	TGCAGTGCTAGAGGGGAAACCTATGGCTACACCTTC
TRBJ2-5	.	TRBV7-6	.	CASSPDPDRETQYF	TGTGCCAGCAGCCCGGACCCAGACCGGGAGACCCAGTACTTC
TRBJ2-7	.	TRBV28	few	CASKPTTPGTPSSYEQYF	TGTGCCAGCAAACCGACAACCCCTGGGACACCATCGTCCTACGAGCAGTACTTC
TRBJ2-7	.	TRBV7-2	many	CASSLGGRNTVYEQYF	TGTGCCAGCAGCTTAGGGGGTCGAAATACAGTCTACGAGCAGTACTTC
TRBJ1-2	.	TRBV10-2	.	CASSVSGAVGYTF	TGCGCCAGCAGTGTCTCTGGGGCGGTTGGCTACACCTTC
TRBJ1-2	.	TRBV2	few	CARQVTTNYGYTF	TGTGCCAGACAGGTGACAACTAACTATGGCTACACCTTC
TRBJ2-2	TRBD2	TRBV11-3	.	CASSLRTSGTTGELFF	TGTGCCAGCAGCTTACGGACTAGCGGGACCACCGGGGAGCTGTTTTTT
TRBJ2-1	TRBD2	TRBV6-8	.	CASTGTRFNEQFF	TGTGCCAGCACCGGGACTAGATTCAATGAGCAGTTCTTC
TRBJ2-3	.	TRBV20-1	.	CSARTGRTDTQYF	TGCAGTGCTAGAACCGGACGCACAGATACGCAGTATTTT
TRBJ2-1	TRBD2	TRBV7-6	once	CASSLRLAGGNEQFF	TGTGCCAGCAGCTTGCGCCTAGCGGGAGGCAATGAGCAGTTCTTC
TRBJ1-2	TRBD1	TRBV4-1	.	CASSQGILPDRGLNGYTF	TGCGCCAGCAGCCAAGGGATTCTCCCGGACAGGGGCTTAAATGGCTACACCTTC
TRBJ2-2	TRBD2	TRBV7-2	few	CASRVPGLAGGLGELFF	TGTGCCAGCAGGGTCCCGGGGCTAGCGGGCGGTCTCGGGGAGCTGTTTTTT
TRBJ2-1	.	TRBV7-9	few	CASSILGGNEQFF	TGTGCCAGCAGCATTCTAGGAGGCAATGAGCAGTTCTTC
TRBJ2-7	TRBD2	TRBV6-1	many	CASSLWTSGSYEQYF	TGTGCCAGCAGCTTGTGGACTAGCGGGAGCTACGAGCAGTACTTC
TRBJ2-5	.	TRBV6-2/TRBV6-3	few	CASSYESRKYAKTQYF	TGTGCCAGCAGTTACGAGTCTCGAAAATACGCGAAGACCCAGTACTTC
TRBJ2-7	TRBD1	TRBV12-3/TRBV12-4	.	CASSAQTGGLSYEQYF	TGTGCCAGCAGTGCGCAGACAGGGGGTCTTTCCTACGAGCAGTACTTC
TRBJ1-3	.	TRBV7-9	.	CASSLGGQTGNTIYF	TGTGCCAGCAGCTTGGGGGGGCAGACAGGAAACACCATATATTTT
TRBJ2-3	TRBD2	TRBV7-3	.	CASSLFSLAGGSPTDTQYF	TGTGCCAGCAGCTTATTCAGCCTAGCGGGGGGTAGTCCTACAGATACGCAGTATTTT
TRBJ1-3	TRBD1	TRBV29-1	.	CSVTDREDGNTIYF	TGCAGCGTTACCGACAGGGAAGATGGAAACACCATATATTTT
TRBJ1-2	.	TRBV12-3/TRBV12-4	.	CASSLTSGYGYTF	TGTGCCAGCAGTTTAACCTCTGGGTATGGCTACACCTTC
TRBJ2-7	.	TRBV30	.	CAWMGSASYEQYF	TGTGCCTGGATGGGTAGCGCCTCCTACGAGCAGTACTTC
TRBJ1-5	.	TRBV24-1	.	CATRIFSNQPQHF	TGTGCCACCAGGATCTTTAGCAATCAGCCCCAGCATTTT
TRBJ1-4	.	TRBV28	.	CASSPGLSSTNEKLFF	TGTGCCAGCAGTCCTGGGTTATCCTCAACTAATGAAAAACTGTTTTTT
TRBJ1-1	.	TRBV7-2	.	CASSNRGAHTEAFF	TGTGCCAGCAGCAATCGGGGGGCCCACACTGAAGCTTTCTTT
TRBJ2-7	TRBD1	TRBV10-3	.	CAISDGQGPTYEQYF	TGTGCCATCAGTGACGGACAGGGACCTACCTACGAGCAGTACTTC
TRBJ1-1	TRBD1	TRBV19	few	CATRLGTENTEAFF	TGTGCCACTAGGCTAGGGACAGAGAACACTGAAGCTTTCTTT
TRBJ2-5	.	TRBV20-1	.	CSARDAGKGTQYF	TGCAGTGCTAGAGATGCGGGGAAGGGGACCCAGTACTTC